One and the same sample provided the 4 T cell receptor beta chains below, sequenced in a study of T cells after yellow fever vaccination. TCRdb passed the 5' RACE reads through MiXCR, listing each CDR3 protein once. The sample contains 200,000 to 300,000 distinct CDR3 sequences, more than 6.5% of which appear only once. The sequencing used CD4+ T cells sorted from PBMCs, collected on the day of the yellow fever booster vaccination. The receptors shown here come from a man aged 30 to 45 who received the YFV17D yellow fever vaccine.

This clonotype was picked up many times. The chain combines TRBV20-1 with TRBJ2-7; D is uncertain. This CDR3 has 11 residues. In germline, CDR1 is DFQATT, CDR2 SNEGSKA (reference sequence). The V end lost 6 bases, the J end lost 0 bases, and 6 bases lay between the germline ends. Here the CDR3 reads CSATPSYEQYF. CDR3 coding DNA: TGCAGTGCAACCCCCTCCTACGAGCAGTACTTC.

This clonotype has a handful of counts. The chain is built from TRBV12-3 or TRBV12-4 and TRBJ2-7; D might be TRBD1 (6 bases). V shed 8 bases and J shed 3 bases, with 29 bases lying between them. The length of the CDR3 is 18 residues. As DNA, the CDR3 is TGTGCCAGCCAAGTTTTAGGACAGCTAAACGCTCCGAACTACGAGCAGTACTTC. This codes for CASQVLGQLNAPNYEQYF.

This clonotype was recorded many times. The chain uses TRBV5-6 and TRBJ2-1; 9 bases are a match to TRBD2. Germline values: CDR1 SGHDT, CDR2 YYEEEE. V lost 0 bases, J lost 5 bases, and 6 bases stayed unmatched. The CDR3 is 16 residues long. The CDR3 DNA sequence: TGTGCCAGCAGCTTGGAGGAGACTAGCGGCCACAATGAGCAGTTCTTC. It yields the protein CASSLEETSGHNEQFF.

The chain joins TRBV5-3 to TRBJ2-1, with D possibly being TRBD1 (5 bases). TRBV5-3 is an ORF for which the function is uncertain. This CDR3 region has 15 residues. V shed 8 bases and J shed 0 bases, with 15 bases lying between them. CDR3 nucleotide sequence: TGTGCCAGGGGGCCAGGGCGCAACTCCTACAATGAGCAGTTCTTC. It is translated as CARGPGRNSYNEQFF.